Below are 21 T cell receptor beta chains sequenced from a single sample in a study of cytomegalovirus exposure and HLA in healthy donors (dated by TCRdb to 2017 to 2019). Library creation used the immunoSEQ multiplex PCR assay. A mixture of 60 forward primers for TCR Vbeta segments and 13 reverse primers for TCR Jbeta segments was used in the multiplex PCR. TCRdb retrieved this table from immuneACCESS and kept in-frame rearrangements only. Not all clones are present; in checked studies, unresolved V genes account for under half, and no reason is known for the remainder. A total of some 250,000 clones appear in this sample, around 80% of them only once. Less than 8.5% of the sample is in the top ten clones. The material sequenced was PBMCs. These TCRs come from an older woman in good health and CMV-seropositive.

The V and J genes are TRBV15 and TRBJ1-1, with D possibly matching TRBD1 (5 bases). This CDR3 region has 14 residues. Germline CDR1 and CDR2: LNHNV and YYDKDF (reference sequence). V shed 0 bases and J shed 4 bases, with 9 bases lying between them. This chain's CDR3 is CATSREGGSTEAFF. In DNA, the CDR3 is TGTGCCACCAGCAGAGAGGGGGGTTCCACTGAAGCTTTCTTT.

The chain has TRBV4-1 and TRBJ1-4; the D gene is possibly TRBD1 (6 bases). The CDR3 has 15 amino acids. With 0 bases removed from V and 3 bases from J, the gap between germline ends came to 8 bases. Germline V gene lookup returns CDR1 MGHRA and CDR2 YSYEKL. CDR3 sequence reads: CASSQERTANEKLFF. In DNA form, the CDR3 reads TGCGCCAGCAGCCAAGAAAGGACAGCTAATGAAAAACTGTTTTTT.

This clone turned up a few times. The chain links TRBV4-1 to TRBJ1-1; TRBD1 agrees at 9 bases. Germline trimming cut 5 bases from V and 4 bases from J; bases unmatched to any gene: 5. This CDR3 comprises 14 residues. Germline loops: CDR1 MGHRA, CDR2 YSYEKL. CDR3 in amino acids: CASSWNRGRTEAFF. The CDR3 DNA reads as TGCGCCAGCAGCTGGAACAGGGGGCGCACTGAAGCTTTCTTT.

The CDR3 region has the DNA TGTGCCAGCTCACCTCAGGGCGACACTGAAGCTTTCTTT. It yields the protein CASSPQGDTEAFF. The V call is TRBV18, the J call TRBJ1-1; D is perhaps TRBD1 (5 bases). CDR3 length equals 13 residues. Germline V gene data show CDR1 as KGHSH and CDR2 as LQKENI. V lost 3 bases and J 3 bases, leaving 8 bases between the germline ends.

The chain couples TRBV5-4 to TRBJ2-7; the match to TRBD1 covers 12 bases. Germline CDR1 and CDR2: SGHNT and YYREEE (reference sequence). CDR3 length: 15 residues. V gave up 6 bases and J gave up 1 base; unmatched junction bases: 5. This CDR3 is CASTRGQGASYEQYF. CDR3 DNA sequence: TGTGCCAGCACCCGGGGACAGGGGGCTTCCTACGAGCAGTACTTC.

The J gene is TRBJ2-3, the V gene TRBV5-4; 8 nucleotides agree with TRBD1. V was pared by 6 bases and J by 12 bases, with 9 bases of the junction left unmatched. Germline V CDR1 and CDR2: SGHNT, YYREEE (reference sequence). The CDR3 sequence is 12 residues long. CDR3 region: CASTTRGTGQYF. CDR3 sequence (DNA): TGTGCCAGCACCACCCGGGGGACAGGACAGTATTTT.

J is TRBJ2-1 and V is TRBV19, with 10 nucleotides matching TRBD2. V shed 6 bases, J shed 5 bases, and the junction held 7 bases outside the gene matches. The CDR3 totals 15 residues. The germline CDR1 and CDR2 sequences are LNHDA and SQIVND (reference sequence). CDR3 coding DNA: TGTGCCAGTAGCGGTAGCGGGAGGTTGCACAATGAGCAGTTCTTC. As protein: CASSGSGRLHNEQFF.

The chain recombines TRBV4-2 with TRBJ1-4; D might be TRBD1 (5 bases). This CDR3 comprises 16 residues. Germline-derived CDR1 and CDR2 are LGHNA and YNFKEQ. The V and J ends lost 6 bases and 4 bases respectively, with 18 bases between them. DNA of the CDR3: TGTGCCAGCAGAGAAAGGGGTGGGGGGTTTAATGAAAAACTGTTTTTT. Residues: CASRERGGGFNEKLFF.

The chain couples TRBV5-1 to TRBJ2-1; the D gene is possibly TRBD1 (6 bases). Germline values: CDR1 SGHRS, CDR2 YFSETQ. V was clipped by 0 bases and J by 9 bases, with 16 bases between them. This CDR3 region has 15 residues. In nucleotides, the CDR3 is TGCGCCAGCAGCTTGGCTGCCAGGGGAACCGGTGAGCAGTTCTTC. As protein: CASSLAARGTGEQFF.

The chain employs TRBV9 and TRBJ1-2; 7 positions agree with TRBD1. There are 13 residues in the CDR3. Germline CDR1 is SGDLS and CDR2 is YYNGEE. J was trimmed by 6 bases and V by 0 bases; bases with no gene match: 2. The CDR3 region is CASSVGQGNGYTF. CDR3 DNA sequence: TGTGCCAGCAGCGTAGGACAGGGAAATGGCTACACCTTC.

This clone was picked up a small number of times. This chain joins TRBV29-1 and TRBJ1-2, with TRBD1 identical over 8 bases. CDR3 length equals 14 residues. V was clipped by 7 bases and J by 8 bases; unmatched bases: 15. Germline CDR1 and CDR2: SQVTM and ANQGSEA. The CDR3 is CSARDRTGMEGYTF. The CDR3, as DNA: TGCAGCGCACGGGACAGGACAGGGATGGAGGGCTACACCTTC.

The chain carries TRBV9 and TRBJ2-3; D gene unclear. V was trimmed by 4 bases and J by 2 bases, leaving 5 bases between them. The CDR3 covers 12 residues. Germline values: CDR1 SGDLS, CDR2 YYNGEE. The CDR3 sequence: CASSPYTDTQYF. The CDR3 DNA follows: TGTGCCAGCAGCCCGTACACAGATACGCAGTATTTT.

V and J are TRBV11-2 and TRBJ1-3; D unresolved. This CDR3 is built from 15 residues. V lost 5 bases and J lost 2, with 13 bases in between. The germline V gene encodes CDR1 SGHAT and CDR2 FQNNGV. The CDR3 region is CASSPPGGAGNTIYF. The DNA for the CDR3 is TGTGCCAGCAGCCCCCCGGGTGGTGCTGGAAACACCATATATTTT.

The chain employs TRBV10-3 and TRBJ2-7; TRBD1 aligns across 7 bases. Germline loops: CDR1 ENHRY, CDR2 SYGVKD. J was trimmed by 2 bases and V by 4 bases; bases with no gene match: 2. CDR3 size: 13 residues. CDR3 sequence (DNA): TGTGCCATCAGTGCCCAGGGGGCCTACGAGCAGTACTTC. The encoded protein is CAISAQGAYEQYF.

The rearrangement links TRBV6-5 to TRBJ2-7; possible D gene TRBD2, 5 bases. The germline V gene encodes CDR1 MNHEY and CDR2 SVGAGI. The V gene lost 0 bases and the J gene lost 1 base, with 7 bases spanning the gap. The CDR3 length is 14 residues. The CDR3 spells CASSYSAGSYEQYF. The CDR3 DNA follows: TGTGCCAGCAGTTACTCCGCGGGTTCCTACGAGCAGTACTTC.

This clone was counted a single time. The rearrangement links TRBV10-3 to TRBJ2-3; 8 bases line up with TRBD2. Germline V gene lookup returns CDR1 ENHRY and CDR2 SYGVKD. Trimming removed 2 bases from V and 9 bases from J; junction bases left unmatched: 4. The CDR3 has 13 amino acids. The CDR3 sequence is CAISEITSGTQYF. The CDR3 DNA reads as TGTGCCATCAGTGAGATCACTAGCGGCACGCAGTATTTT.

Written as DNA, the CDR3 is TGTGCCAGCAGCTTAGGGGTCACGACTCCCCAAGAGACCCAGTACTTC. The encoded protein is CASSLGVTTPQETQYF. The chain is built from TRBV7-8 and TRBJ2-5; the D is unclear. This CDR3 has 16 residues. V was clipped by 1 base and J by 1 base, with 13 bases between them. CDR1 and CDR2 from the germline V gene are SGHVS and FQNEAQ.

This chain's CDR3 is CASSKEQASTEAFF. DNA of the CDR3: TGTGCCAGCAGTAAAGAACAGGCGAGCACTGAAGCTTTCTTT. This chain connects TRBV6-4 to TRBJ1-1; TRBD1 might be the D (5 bases). V gave up 5 bases and J gave up 4 bases, with 14 bases separating them. Germline CDR1 and CDR2: MRHNA and SNTAGT. The length of the CDR3 is 14 residues.

The chain employs TRBV19 and TRBJ1-5; no clear D gene. The germline V gene encodes CDR1 LNHDA and CDR2 SQIVND (reference sequence). The CDR3 consists of 15 residues. V was pared by 5 bases and J by 0 bases, with 11 bases between. The CDR3 sequence is CASSFPQDSNQPQHF. CDR3 nucleotides: TGTGCCAGTAGTTTCCCCCAGGATAGCAATCAGCCCCAGCATTTT.

This chain uses TRBV28 with TRBJ2-4; TRBD1 aligns across 7 bases. Per germline, CDR1 MDHEN and CDR2 SYDVKM. Unmatched junction bases numbered 4, after V lost 2 bases and J lost 9 bases. This CDR3 spans 13 amino acids. For the CDR3, the DNA is TGTGCCAGCAGTTTAGGACAGGCCCCCATTCAGTACTTC. As protein: CASSLGQAPIQYF. Drawing the rest from reference TRBV28 and TRBJ2-4, the complete variable domain is DVKVTQSSRYLVKRTGEKVFLECVQDMDHENMFWYRQDPGLGLRLIYFSYDVKMKEKGDIPEGYSVSREKKERFSLILESASTNQTSMYLCASSLGQAPIQYFGAGTRLSVL.

For the CDR3, the DNA is TGTGCCAGCAGCTTGGCCGGGTCTGGAAACACCATATATTTT. As protein: CASSLAGSGNTIYF. The gene calls are TRBV5-4 and TRBJ1-3; D gene uncertain. V lost 0 bases to trimming and J lost 1 base, with 5 bases between them. Germline CDR1 and CDR2: SGHNT and YYREEE (reference sequence). The CDR3 contains 14 residues.